These 27 T cell receptor beta chains share one sample of origin, sequenced in a study of technical replicates of blood from several donors. Here immunoSEQ multiplex PCR was the method, and the copy in TCRdb shows in-frame clones only, minus some. The sample includes 55,000 to 85,000 clones, about 96% seen only once; the top ten take 0.2% to 0.25%. Sequenced input: T cells isolated from PBMCs. The receptors were sampled from a human donor in good health.

V and J are TRBV11-2 and TRBJ2-3, with 9 bases lining up with TRBD2. CDR3 size: 16 residues. V shed 5 bases and J 9 bases; nucleotides not matched to a gene: 15. CDR1 is SGHAT and CDR2 is FQNNGV in the germline V gene. Written as DNA, the CDR3 is TGTGCCAGCAGCAGAATGAAGGGGCTAGCGGGATACACGCAGTATTTT. Protein product: CASSRMKGLAGYTQYF.

The sample holds one count of this clone. The chain carries TRBV29-1 and TRBJ2-3, with a tentative D call TRBD2 (7 bases). V lost 0 bases and J lost 6, with 10 bases in between. Per the germline V gene, CDR1 is SQVTM and CDR2 is ANQGSEA. The CDR3 spans 13 residues. CDR3 amino acids: CSVEDWGGDTQYF. The DNA for the CDR3 is TGCAGCGTTGAAGATTGGGGGGGCGATACGCAGTATTTT.

V usage is TRBV7-9 and J usage is TRBJ2-5; D is possibly TRBD1 (6 bases). The CDR3 sequence is 15 residues long. Germline V gene lookup returns CDR1 SEHNR and CDR2 FQNEAQ (reference sequence). Deletions cut 4 bases from V and 1 base from J, with 13 bases between. CDR3 coding DNA: TGTGCCAGCAGCTCGAACCGGGACATCCAAGAGACCCAGTACTTC. Its protein is CASSSNRDIQETQYF.

This chain links TRBV5-1 with TRBJ2-2, with TRBD2 matching over 7 bases. V was pared by 6 bases and J by 4 bases, with 9 bases of the junction left unmatched. This CDR3 region has 15 residues. In germline, CDR1 is SGHRS, CDR2 YFSETQ. The chain's CDR3 is CASTVGGTTTGELFF. Written as DNA, the CDR3 is TGCGCCAGCACCGTGGGGGGGACCACCACCGGGGAGCTGTTTTTT.

This sequence joins TRBV10-3 and TRBJ2-7; 7 bases align to TRBD1. The CDR3 runs to 14 residues. From germline, CDR1 is ENHRY and CDR2 SYGVKD. The J segment lost 2 bases and the V segment lost 3 bases, leaving 4 bases of the junction unmatched. The CDR3 is CAISDLTGAYEQYF. CDR3 DNA sequence: TGTGCCATCAGTGACCTAACAGGGGCCTACGAGCAGTACTTC.

J is TRBJ1-2 and V is TRBV30; a weak D match, TRBD1 (6 bases). In germline, CDR1 is GTSNPN, CDR2 SVGIG (reference sequence). This CDR3 has 14 residues. The V gene lost 0 bases and the J gene lost 7 bases, with 15 bases spanning the gap. The CDR3 region has the DNA TGTGCCTGGAGTGTACAGGGCGTTCCGGGTGGCTACACCTTC. Translation gives CAWSVQGVPGGYTF. The variable domain in full, completed from reference TRBV30 and TRBJ1-2, reads SQTIHQWPATLVQPVGSPLSLECTVEGTSNPNLYWYRQAAGRGLQLLFYSVGIGQISSEVPQNLSASRPQDRQFILSSKKLLLSDSGFYLCAWSVQGVPGGYTFGSGTRLTVV.

The chain uses TRBV6-1 and TRBJ2-1; TRBD2 aligns across 9 bases. After removal of 2 bases from V and 0 bases from J, the junction contained 5 bases not matched to a gene. Germline lookup yields CDR1 MNHNS and CDR2 SASEGT. This CDR3 contains 17 residues. CDR3 region: CASSESSGVSSYNEQFF. The CDR3 DNA sequence: TGTGCCAGCAGTGAATCTAGCGGGGTCTCCTCCTACAATGAGCAGTTCTTC.

The V call is TRBV25-1, the J call TRBJ2-1; D is unresolved. CDR3 length: 15 amino acids. The germline gives CDR1 MGHDK, CDR2 SYGVNS. Trimming pared 2 bases from V and 8 bases from J, leaving 16 bases between. CDR3 DNA sequence: TGTGCCAGCAGTGAACTGGGCCAGCTCTCGGATGAGCAGTTCTTC. It is translated as CASSELGQLSDEQFF. The full variable domain, completed using reference TRBV25-1 and TRBJ2-1, is EADIYQTPRYLVIGTGKKITLECSQTMGHDKMYWYQQDPGMELHLIHYSYGVNSTEKGDLSSESTVSRIRTEHFPLTLESARPSHTSQYLCASSELGQLSDEQFFGPGTRLTVL.

The chain carries TRBV30 and TRBJ2-1; the match to TRBD2 covers 7 bases. With V trimmed by 8 bases and J by 3 bases, 10 bases remained unmatched. The CDR3 loop spans 14 amino acids. The V gene's germline CDR1 is GTSNPN and CDR2 SVGIG (reference sequence). In DNA, the CDR3 is TGTGCCGTTGTTAGGGCGGGGGACTACAATGAGCAGTTCTTC. Its protein product is CAVVRAGDYNEQFF. Complete variable domain (other parts from reference TRBV30 and TRBJ2-1): SQTIHQWPATLVQPVGSPLSLECTVEGTSNPNLYWYRQAAGRGLQLLFYSVGIGQISSEVPQNLSASRPQDRQFILSSKKLLLSDSGFYLCAVVRAGDYNEQFFGPGTRLTVL.

As to this clone: This specimen includes other DNA sequences encoding the same CDR3. This chain joins TRBV29-1 and TRBJ1-1; no clear D gene. Trimming removed 4 bases from V and 1 base from J, with 7 bases in between. CDR1 is SQVTM and CDR2 is ANQGSEA in the germline V gene. This CDR3 has 12 amino acids. CDR3 DNA: TGCAGCGTTGCGACGGGGAACACTGAAGCTTTCTTT. Its translation: CSVATGNTEAFF. The full variable domain, rest sourced from reference TRBV29-1 and TRBJ1-1, is SAVISQKPSRDICQRGTSLTIQCQVDSQVTMMFWYRQQPGQSLTLIATANQGSEATYESGFVIDKFPISRPNLTFSTLTVSNMSPEDSSIYLCSVATGNTEAFFGQGTRLTVV.

This chain uses TRBV29-1 with TRBJ2-3, with a weak D call TRBD1 (5 bases). The CDR3 is 14 residues long. The germline V gene encodes CDR1 SQVTM and CDR2 ANQGSEA. V gave up 0 bases and J gave up 2 bases, with 9 bases separating them. Here the CDR3 reads CSVEELGLTDTQYF. The CDR3 bases are TGCAGCGTTGAAGAGTTGGGGCTCACAGATACGCAGTATTTT.

This clone came up once. The rearrangement joins TRBV25-1 to TRBJ1-2, with TRBD1 identical over 11 bases. The CDR3 is 13 amino acids. Trimming removed 7 bases from V and 4 bases from J; junction bases left unmatched: 2. Per germline, CDR1 MGHDK and CDR2 SYGVNS. The CDR3 DNA reads as TGTGCCAGCACGGGACAGGGGGTCTATGGCTACACCTTC. This gives the protein CASTGQGVYGYTF.

The chain links TRBV7-9 to TRBJ1-2, with D perhaps matching TRBD1 (6 bases). There are 16 residues in the CDR3. CDR1 and CDR2 from the germline V gene are SEHNR and FQNEAQ (reference sequence). The V end lost 1 base, the J end lost 7 bases, and 19 bases lay between the germline ends. Here the CDR3 DNA reads TGTGCCAGCAGCTTAGATCCCTCGGGACACTATGGTGGCTACACCTTC. This codes for CASSLDPSGHYGGYTF.

This chain connects TRBV5-6 to TRBJ1-1; 7 nucleotides line up with TRBD1. The CDR3 runs to 15 residues. The germline CDR1 and CDR2 sequences are SGHDT and YYEEEE. V dropped 5 bases and J dropped 5; count of bases not matched to a gene: 12. CDR3: CASSSARTGNTEAFF. The DNA of the CDR3 is TGTGCCAGCAGTTCGGCACGGACAGGAAATACTGAAGCTTTCTTT.

The V call is TRBV2, the J call TRBJ2-3, with 9 positions matching TRBD1. CDR1 SNHLY and CDR2 FYNNEI come from the germline V gene. V lost 7 bases and J lost 9; bases outside the gene matches: 14. CDR3 length equals 15 residues. The CDR3 DNA reads as TGTGCCAGCAATCCGGGACAGGGCTACACGGGGACGCAGTATTTT. This translates into CASNPGQGYTGTQYF. The whole variable domain, remainder taken from reference TRBV2 and TRBJ2-3, is EPEVTQTPSHQVTQMGQEVILRCVPISNHLYFYWYRQILGQKVEFLVSFYNNEISEKSEIFDDQFSVERPDGSNFTLKIRSTKLEDSAMYFCASNPGQGYTGTQYFGPGTRLTVL.

This clone was detected once. The V and J genes are TRBV9 and TRBJ1-1; TRBD1 might be the D (6 bases). V was shortened by 5 bases and J by 5 bases, with 19 bases between the two germline ends. Germline CDR1 reads SGDLS; CDR2 reads YYNGEE. The CDR3 runs to 15 residues. The chain's CDR3 is CASSGNQDSPTEAFF. CDR3 DNA: TGTGCCAGCAGTGGGAATCAGGACAGTCCAACTGAAGCTTTCTTT.

V gene TRBV5-1 combines with J gene TRBJ2-1; a weak D match, TRBD2 (7 bases). Germline V CDR1 and CDR2: SGHRS, YFSETQ. The V end lost 0 bases, the J end lost 6 bases, and 16 bases lay between the germline ends. The CDR3 has 16 amino acids. CDR3 sequence: CASSLAVGGPGNEQFF. In DNA, the CDR3 is TGCGCCAGCAGCTTGGCCGTCGGGGGGCCGGGCAATGAGCAGTTCTTC.

The chain carries TRBV28 and TRBJ2-7; maybe TRBD2 (6 bases). Per the germline V gene, CDR1 is MDHEN and CDR2 is SYDVKM. The CDR3 has 14 amino acids. V dropped 5 bases and J dropped 0 bases, with 11 bases sitting between them. The CDR3 nucleotides are TGTGCCAGCAGTGGGCTGGGGGGCTCCTACGAGCAGTACTTC. It specifies CASSGLGGSYEQYF.

The CDR3 sequence: CASSFTGTPTNYGYTF. The CDR3 DNA follows: TGTGCCAGCAGCTTTACCGGGACACCCACTAACTATGGCTACACCTTC. The gene calls are TRBV7-3 and TRBJ1-2; a weak D match, TRBD1 (6 bases). The germline V and J ends were trimmed by 3 bases and 0 bases, with 14 bases remaining between them. The germline V gene has CDR1 SGHTA and CDR2 FQGTGA. The CDR3 extends over 16 amino acids. The full variable domain, in which reference TRBV7-3 and TRBJ1-2 provide the parts outside the CDR3, is GAGVSQTPSNKVTEKGKYVELRCDPISGHTALYWYRQSLGQGPEFLIYFQGTGAADDSGLPNDRFFAVRPEGSVSTLKIQRTERGDSAVYLCASSFTGTPTNYGYTFGSGTRLTVV.

This clone was observed a single time. The chain joins TRBV5-1 to TRBJ2-2, with D perhaps TRBD2 (6 bases). This CDR3 is 15 amino acids long. The ends were cut back, 5 bases at V and 4 bases at J, with 15 bases in the middle. The germline gives CDR1 SGHRS, CDR2 YFSETQ. DNA of the CDR3: TGCGCCAGCAGGGAAACGGGACTTTTCACCGGGGAGCTGTTTTTT. Amino acids: CASRETGLFTGELFF.

The chain joins TRBV5-1 to TRBJ2-1; 11 nucleotides agree with TRBD2. This CDR3 is 16 amino acids long. The V gene's germline CDR1 is SGHRS and CDR2 YFSETQ. With V trimmed by 1 base and J by 8 bases, 8 bases remained unmatched. CDR3 nucleotides: TGCGCCAGCAGCTTGTCGAATAGCGGGGGGGCGGATGAGCAGTTCTTC. Its protein is CASSLSNSGGADEQFF.

This sequence joins TRBV7-9 and TRBJ1-5, with D perhaps TRBD1 (5 bases). Trimming removed 5 bases at V and 1 base at J, with 12 bases between. There are 15 residues in the CDR3. Germline lookup yields CDR1 SEHNR and CDR2 FQNEAQ (reference sequence). CDR3 residues: CASSPFGGSNQPQHF. The CDR3 coding sequence is TGTGCCAGCAGCCCCTTCGGGGGAAGCAATCAGCCCCAGCATTTT.

The chain carries TRBV7-8 and TRBJ2-5, with 10 nucleotides matching TRBD1. The junction had 11 bases not matched to a gene; V was cut back by 5 bases and J by 5 bases. The CDR3 covers 16 residues. The germline gives CDR1 SGHVS, CDR2 FQNEAQ. The CDR3 region has the DNA TGTGCCAGCAGCCTTTGGACAGGGGGTAGGATGGAGACCCAGTACTTC. This sequence encodes CASSLWTGGRMETQYF.

The gene calls are TRBV5-4 and TRBJ2-3, with 9 bases matching TRBD2. V dropped 4 bases and J dropped 2; count of bases not matched to a gene: 5. CDR1 and CDR2 from the germline V gene are SGHNT and YYREEE (reference sequence). The CDR3 is 15 residues long. DNA for the CDR3: TGTGCCAGCAGCCTGACTAGCGGTCCCACAGATACGCAGTATTTT. Its protein product is CASSLTSGPTDTQYF. Full variable domain (rest looked up from reference TRBV5-4 and TRBJ2-3): ETGVTQSPTHLIKTRGQQVTLRCSSQSGHNTVSWYQQALGQGPQFIFQYYREEENGRGNFPPRFSGLQFPNYSSELNVNALELDDSALYLCASSLTSGPTDTQYFGPGTRLTVL.

This clone was counted once. The chain joins TRBV6-5 to TRBJ2-2; weak D call: TRBD1 (6 bases). Germline-derived CDR1 and CDR2 are MNHEY and SVGAGI. Trimming took 7 bases from V and 6 from J, leaving 18 bases between them. The CDR3 consists of 15 residues. The CDR3 protein is CASNLQYRAPGELFF. In DNA form, the CDR3 reads TGTGCCAGCAACCTCCAGTACAGGGCCCCCGGGGAGCTGTTTTTT.

V is TRBV2 and J is TRBJ1-5, with D perhaps matching TRBD1 (5 bases). Germline V gene sequence: CDR1 SNHLY, CDR2 FYNNEI. Trimming cost V 4 bases and J 0 bases, with 13 bases left between them. The CDR3 spans 16 residues. CDR3 nucleotides: TGTGCCAGCAGTGGCCGACAGCTTTATAGCAATCAGCCCCAGCATTTT. Protein: CASSGRQLYSNQPQHF.

The chain has TRBV21-1 and TRBJ1-5; no DNA check was done on the table's D call, TRBD1. TRBV21-1 is an annotated pseudogene. The CDR3 consists of 17 residues. The CDR3: CASSKVGGQGPNQPQHF. The CDR3 DNA reads as TGTGCCAGCAGCAAAGTGGGGGGACAGGGTCCCAATCAGCCCCAGCATTTT.